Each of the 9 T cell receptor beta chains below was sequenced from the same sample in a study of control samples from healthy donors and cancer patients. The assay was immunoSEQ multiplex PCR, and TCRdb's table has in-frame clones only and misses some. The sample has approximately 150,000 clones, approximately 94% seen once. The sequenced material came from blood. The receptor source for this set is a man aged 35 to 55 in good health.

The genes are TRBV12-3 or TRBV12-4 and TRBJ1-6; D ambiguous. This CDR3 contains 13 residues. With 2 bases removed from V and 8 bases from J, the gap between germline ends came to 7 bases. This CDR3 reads CASSLIGYSPLHF. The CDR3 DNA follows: TGTGCCAGCAGTTTAATCGGGTATTCACCCCTCCACTTT.

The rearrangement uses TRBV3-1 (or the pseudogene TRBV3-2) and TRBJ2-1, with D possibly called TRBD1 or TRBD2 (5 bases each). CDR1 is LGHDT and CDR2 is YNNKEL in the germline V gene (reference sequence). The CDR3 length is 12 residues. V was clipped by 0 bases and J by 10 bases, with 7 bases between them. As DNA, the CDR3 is TGTGCCAGCAGCCAAGAAGGGGACGAGCAGTTCTTC. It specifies CASSQEGDEQFF.

CDR3 sequence (DNA): TGTGCCAGCAGCCAACGGGGACAGGGGGCGCCGGGCGGCTACACCTTC. This gives the protein CASSQRGQGAPGGYTF. This chain connects TRBV14 to TRBJ1-2, with 12 bases matching TRBD1. The J segment lost 8 bases and the V segment lost 2 bases, leaving 9 bases of the junction unmatched. Germline V lookup: CDR1 SGHDN, CDR2 FVKESK. The CDR3 length is 16 residues.

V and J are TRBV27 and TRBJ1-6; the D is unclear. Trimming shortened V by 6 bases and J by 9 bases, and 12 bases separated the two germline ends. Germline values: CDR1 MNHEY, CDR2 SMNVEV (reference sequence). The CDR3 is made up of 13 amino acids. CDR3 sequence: CASSWELRSPLHF. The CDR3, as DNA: TGTGCCAGCAGCTGGGAGTTGCGTTCACCCCTCCACTTT.

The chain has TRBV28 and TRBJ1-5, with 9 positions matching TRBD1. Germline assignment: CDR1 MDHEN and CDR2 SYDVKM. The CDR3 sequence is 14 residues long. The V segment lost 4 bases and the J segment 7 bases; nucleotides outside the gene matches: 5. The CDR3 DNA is TGTGCCAGCAGTTGGGGACAGGGAGGGCAGCCCCAGCATTTT. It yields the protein CASSWGQGGQPQHF.

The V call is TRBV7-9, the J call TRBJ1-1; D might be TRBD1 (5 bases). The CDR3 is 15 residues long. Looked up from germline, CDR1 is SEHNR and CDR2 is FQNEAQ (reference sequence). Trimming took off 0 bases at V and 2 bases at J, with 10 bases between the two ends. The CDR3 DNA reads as TGTGCCAGCAGCTTAGCGGAAGGGACTAACACTGAAGCTTTCTTT. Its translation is CASSLAEGTNTEAFF.

The CDR3 coding sequence is TGCAGCGTTGAAGAGGCAAACTACGAGCAGTACTTC. Its protein is CSVEEANYEQYF. This chain joins TRBV29-1 and TRBJ2-7; no definite D call. Per the germline V gene, CDR1 is SQVTM and CDR2 is ANQGSEA. The CDR3 contains 12 residues. V was cut by 0 bases and J by 3 bases, with 6 bases left in between.

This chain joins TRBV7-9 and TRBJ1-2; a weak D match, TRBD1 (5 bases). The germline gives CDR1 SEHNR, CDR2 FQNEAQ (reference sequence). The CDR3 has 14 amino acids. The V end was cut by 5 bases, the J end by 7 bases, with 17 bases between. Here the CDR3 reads CASSTYVGHSGYTF. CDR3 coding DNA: TGTGCCAGCAGCACCTATGTGGGGCACAGTGGCTACACCTTC.

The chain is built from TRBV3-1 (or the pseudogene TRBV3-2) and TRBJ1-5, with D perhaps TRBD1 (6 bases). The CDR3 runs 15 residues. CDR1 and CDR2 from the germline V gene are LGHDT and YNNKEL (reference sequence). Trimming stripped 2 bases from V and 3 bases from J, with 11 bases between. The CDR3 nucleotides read TGTGCCAGCAGCCAATCCGGACAGAACAATCAGCCCCAGCATTTT. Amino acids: CASSQSGQNNQPQHF.